These T cell receptor beta chains were read from a single sample in a study of blood T cell repertoires in COVID-19. The table came from immunoSEQ multiplex PCR; TCRdb's copy has only in-frame clones and leaves some out. Of fewer than 250,000 clones listed, 80% to 90% are singletons. Sequencing was done on a sample of peripheral blood. These receptors all stem from a man in his fifties with acute or convalescent COVID-19. Each CDR3 is given with its conserved first and last residue. D genes are given only for firm matches. Rows give clone size only sometimes, using once, few, many, or a class for an expanded clone.

V: TRBV25-1; D: .; size: .; J: TRBJ2-2; DNA: TGTGCCAGCAGTGACATTTACGGGAGTCCAAAGGGGCTGTTTTTT; CDR3: CASSDIYGSPKGLFF
V: TRBV18; D: TRBD1; size: .; J: TRBJ1-1; DNA: TGTGCCAGCTCACAGGGACAGGGAGGAGGGAACACTGAAGCTTTCTTT; CDR3: CASSQGQGGGNTEAFF
V: TRBV13; D: TRBD2; size: .; J: TRBJ2-1; DNA: TGTGCCAGCAGCTTAACTAGCGGGAGCAATGAGCAGTTCTTC; CDR3: CASSLTSGSNEQFF
V: TRBV27; D: .; size: .; J: TRBJ2-7; DNA: TGTGCCAGCAGTTTTCGGGGGAACTACGAGCAGTACTTC; CDR3: CASSFRGNYEQYF
V: TRBV5-6; D: TRBD1; size: .; J: TRBJ1-3; DNA: TGTGCCAGCAGTTCCGACAGGGCCTATGGAAACACCATATATTTT; CDR3: CASSSDRAYGNTIYF
V: TRBV13; D: TRBD2; size: .; J: TRBJ2-1; DNA: TGTGCCAGCAGCCATAGCGGGGGGGGCTTGGGCAATGAGCAGTTCTTC; CDR3: CASSHSGGGLGNEQFF
V: TRBV5-1; D: TRBD2; size: .; J: TRBJ2-1; DNA: TGCGCCAGCAGCCCAGGGACTAGCGGGAGAAATGAGCAGTTCTTC; CDR3: CASSPGTSGRNEQFF
V: TRBV18; D: TRBD1; size: .; J: TRBJ1-2; DNA: TGTGCCAGCTCACCATGGCAGGGGGCAGATTATGGCTACACCTTC; CDR3: CASSPWQGADYGYTF
V: TRBV21-1; D: .; size: .; J: TRBJ2-7; DNA: TGTGCCAGCAGCAGTTTCCGGGACTCCACCTCCGAGCAGTACTTC; CDR3: CASSSFRDSTSEQYF
V: TRBV3-1/TRBV3-2; D: TRBD1; size: .; J: TRBJ1-3; DNA: TGTGCCAGCAGCCCCGGACAGGGCAACGTATATTTT; CDR3: CASSPGQGNVYF
V: TRBV15; D: .; size: .; J: TRBJ1-6; DNA: TGTGCCACCAGTCCTATATATAATTCACCCCTCCACTTT; CDR3: CATSPIYNSPLHF
V: TRBV14; D: .; size: .; J: TRBJ2-1; DNA: TGTGCCAGCAGCCTCGACTATCAAGAGCAGTTCTTC; CDR3: CASSLDYQEQFF
V: TRBV7-9; D: .; size: .; J: TRBJ2-2; DNA: TGTGCCAGCAGCTTAGGCAGGAACACCGGGGAGCTGTTTTTT; CDR3: CASSLGRNTGELFF
V: TRBV24-1; D: TRBD1; size: few; J: TRBJ2-2; DNA: TGTGCCACCAGTGATTTTAACAGGGGGTCCGGGGAGCTGTTTTTT; CDR3: CATSDFNRGSGELFF
V: TRBV3-1/TRBV3-2; D: TRBD1; size: .; J: TRBJ2-2; DNA: TGTGCCAGCACCAGGACAGGGGGTACCGGGGAGCTGTTTTTT; CDR3: CASTRTGGTGELFF
V: TRBV5-5; D: .; size: .; J: TRBJ1-5; DNA: TGTGCCAGCAGCTTGGCACAGGGAAATCAGCCCCAGCATTTT; CDR3: CASSLAQGNQPQHF
V: TRBV5-4; D: .; size: .; J: TRBJ2-2; DNA: TGTGCCAGCCCCGAGGCCACCGGGGAGCTGTTTTTT; CDR3: CASPEATGELFF
V: TRBV27; D: TRBD1; size: .; J: TRBJ1-2; DNA: TGTGCCAGCAGTCCCAACAACGGACAGGACTATGGCTACACCTTC; CDR3: CASSPNNGQDYGYTF
V: TRBV6-5; D: .; size: .; J: TRBJ1-6; DNA: TGTGCCAGCAGTTATGAGGTTAATTCACCCCTCCACTTT; CDR3: CASSYEVNSPLHF
V: TRBV2; D: .; size: .; J: TRBJ2-5; DNA: TGTGCCAGCAGAGCCCATGGTTTCGAGGAGACCCAGTACTTC; CDR3: CASRAHGFEETQYF